The clone carrying this TCR beta chain was counted a single time. The antigen remains undetermined. This sample is part of a study of T cell responses to AZD1222 COVID-19 vaccine. Findings of the study overall: Spike-specific TCR repertoires showed rising breadth and depth after two AZD1222 doses. No repertoire was sampled before or during the peak T cell response, only after it.

The table came from immunoSEQ multiplex PCR; TCRdb's copy has only in-frame clones and leaves some out. The sample records about 200,000 clones, 85% to 95% being singletons. V was clipped by 10 bases and J by 6 bases; unmatched bases: 6. Germline V gene sequence: CDR1 WNHNN, CDR2 SYGVQD (reference sequence). The CDR3 is 12 residues long. This receptor was identified in an adult in good health. V gene TRBV10-1 combines with J gene TRBJ2-1, with TRBD1 identical over 7 bases. Sequences were derived from peripheral blood, sampled on day 0 of MenACWY control vaccination. The CDR3 nucleotides read TGCGCCACCCGCAACAGGGGCAATGAGCAGTTCTTC. Translated: CATRNRGNEQFF.